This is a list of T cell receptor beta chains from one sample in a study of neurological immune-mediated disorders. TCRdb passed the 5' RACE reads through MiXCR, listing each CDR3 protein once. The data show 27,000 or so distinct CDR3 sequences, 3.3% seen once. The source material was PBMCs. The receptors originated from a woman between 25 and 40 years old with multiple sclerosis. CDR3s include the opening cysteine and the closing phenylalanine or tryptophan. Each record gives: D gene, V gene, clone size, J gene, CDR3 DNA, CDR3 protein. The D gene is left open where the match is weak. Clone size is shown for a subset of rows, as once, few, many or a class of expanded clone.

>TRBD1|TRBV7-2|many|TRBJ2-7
TGTGCCAGCAGCAAAGGGACAGGGACGGGGGAGCAGTACTTC
CASSKGTGTGEQYF
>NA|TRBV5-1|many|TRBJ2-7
TGCGCCAGCAGCTTGGGCCAACAGTCCCCTACCTACGAGCAGTACTTC
CASSLGQQSPTYEQYF
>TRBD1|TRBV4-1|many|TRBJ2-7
TGCGCCAGCAGCCAAGGCGCTGGGACAGGGCGTTACGAGCAGTACTTC
CASSQGAGTGRYEQYF
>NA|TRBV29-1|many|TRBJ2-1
TGCAGCGTCCAAACGAGCTCCTACAATGAGCAGTTCTTC
CSVQTSSYNEQFF
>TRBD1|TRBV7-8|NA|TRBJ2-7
TGTGCCAGCAGCTTTCGGGACAGGGACCACGAGCAGTACTTC
CASSFRDRDHEQYF
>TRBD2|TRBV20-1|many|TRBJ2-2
TGCAGTGCTACCTGGGGGGGAGCGATCACCGGGGAGCTGTTTTTT
CSATWGGAITGELFF
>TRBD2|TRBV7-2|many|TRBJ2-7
TGTGCCAGCAGCCCCGCCCCCGGGACTAGGACCTACGAGCAGTACTTC
CASSPAPGTRTYEQYF
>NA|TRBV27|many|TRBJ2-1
TGTGCCAGCAGAAAGGGGGGTGTTAACAATGAGCAGTTCTTC
CASRKGGVNNEQFF
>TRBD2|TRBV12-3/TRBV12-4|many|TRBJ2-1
TGTGCCAGCAGTTTCCGGCGGGGGGGTAGGGATGAGCAGTTCTTC
CASSFRRGGRDEQFF
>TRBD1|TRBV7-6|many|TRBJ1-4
TGTGCCAGCAGCTTAGGTGGGGGACAGTCCATGAGGAAACTGTTTTTT
CASSLGGGQSMRKLFF
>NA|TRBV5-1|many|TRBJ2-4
TGCGCCAGCAGCTTGGAAATTGTAGGACAAGCTCTAGCCAAAAACATTCAGTACTTC
CASSLEIVGQALAKNIQYF
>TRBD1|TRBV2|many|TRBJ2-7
TGTGCCAGCAGCGAGTTCGGACAGGGCCTTTACGAGCAGTACTTC
CASSEFGQGLYEQYF
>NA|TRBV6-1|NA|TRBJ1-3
TGTGCCAGCAGCAACCCCGGGACACTTGGAAACACCATATATTTT
CASSNPGTLGNTIYF
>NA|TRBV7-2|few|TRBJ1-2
TGTGCCAGCAGCTTAGAGACCGCCTACTATGGCTACACCTTC
CASSLETAYYGYTF
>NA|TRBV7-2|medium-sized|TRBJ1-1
TGTGCCAGCAGTATTACCCAGGGGCCCGGGGCTTTCTTT
CASSITQGPGAFF
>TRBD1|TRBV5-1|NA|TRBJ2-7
TGCGCCAGCAGCTTGGGGGGGACAGGATACTACGAGCAGTACTTC
CASSLGGTGYYEQYF
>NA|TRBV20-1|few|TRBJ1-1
TGCAGTGCTAGGAACAGAAGAGGGAACACTGAAGCTTTCTTT
CSARNRRGNTEAFF
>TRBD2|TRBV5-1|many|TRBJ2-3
TGCGCCAGCAGCCCGGCTCTAGCGGGGGGGGTTACGCAGTATTTT
CASSPALAGGVTQYF